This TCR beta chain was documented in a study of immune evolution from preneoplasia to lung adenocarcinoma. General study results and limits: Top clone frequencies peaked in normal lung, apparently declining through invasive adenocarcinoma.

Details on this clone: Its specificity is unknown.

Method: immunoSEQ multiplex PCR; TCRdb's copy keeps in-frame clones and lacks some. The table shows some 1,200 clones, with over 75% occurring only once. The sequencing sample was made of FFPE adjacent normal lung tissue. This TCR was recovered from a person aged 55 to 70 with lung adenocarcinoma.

The CDR3 DNA is TGTGCCAGCCTTGGACAGGGGATCAATCAGCCCCAGCATTTT. As protein: CASLGQGINQPQHF. This chain links TRBV19 with TRBJ1-5; 9 nucleotides match TRBD1. CDR1 and CDR2 (germline): LNHDA, SQIVND (reference sequence). The junction had 6 bases not matched to a gene; V was cut back by 9 bases and J by 3 bases. CDR3 size: 14 residues.